This TCR beta chain was retrieved from a study of technical replicates of blood from several donors (dated by TCRdb to 2016 to 2017). The library relied on the immunoSEQ multiplex PCR assay. Not all clones reach the TCRdb copy of this immuneACCESS table, which keeps in-frame sequences only. Checked studies attribute under half of the gap to unresolved V genes and leave the rest unexplained. For this sample there are more than 70,000 clones; 80% to 95% appear just once. The ten largest clones capture approximately 0.28% of the sample. V and J are trimmed by 5 bases and 0 bases, and the gene matches miss 7 bases of the junction. From the cysteine through the phenylalanine, the CDR3 covers 16 amino acids. Only CDR3 DNA is held: 48 bases, read in frame from base 1. Based on the germline V gene, the CDR1 and CDR2 sequences are SNHLY and FYNNEI. This clone showed up just once. The antigen it binds to is not known. It has no much larger one-base neighbor in the sample; base qualities were not kept.

Sequenced material: T cells isolated from PBMCs. The TCR comes from a human donor in good health. The receptor chain draws on TRBV2 and TRBJ2-4; a stretch of 7 junction bases matches TRBD2. The nucleotide sequence reads as follows: TGTGCCAGCAGTAAATTAGCGGGTATAGCCAAAAACATTCAGTACTTC. Translated, it gives CASSKLAGIAKNIQYF. The variable domain in full, with residues beyond the CDR3 obtained from the reference TRBV2 and TRBJ2-4 genes, is EPEVTQTPSHQVTQMGQEVILRCVPISNHLYFYWYRQILGQKVEFLVSFYNNEISEKSEIFDDQFSVERPDGSNFTLKIRSTKLEDSAMYFCASSKLAGIAKNIQYFGAGTRLSVL.